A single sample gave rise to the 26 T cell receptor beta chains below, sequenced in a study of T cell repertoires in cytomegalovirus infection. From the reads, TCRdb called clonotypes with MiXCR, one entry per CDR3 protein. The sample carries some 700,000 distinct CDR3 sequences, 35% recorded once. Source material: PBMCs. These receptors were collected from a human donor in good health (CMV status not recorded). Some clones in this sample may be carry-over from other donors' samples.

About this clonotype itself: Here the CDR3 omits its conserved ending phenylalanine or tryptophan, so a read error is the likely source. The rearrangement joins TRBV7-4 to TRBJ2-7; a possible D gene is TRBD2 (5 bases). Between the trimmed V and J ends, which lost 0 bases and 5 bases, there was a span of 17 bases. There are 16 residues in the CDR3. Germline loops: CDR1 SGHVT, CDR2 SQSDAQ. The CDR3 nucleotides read TGTGCCAGCAGCTTAGCGCAGAGACTAAGGGTTCACGAGCAGTACTTG. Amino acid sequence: CASSLAQRLRVHEQYL.

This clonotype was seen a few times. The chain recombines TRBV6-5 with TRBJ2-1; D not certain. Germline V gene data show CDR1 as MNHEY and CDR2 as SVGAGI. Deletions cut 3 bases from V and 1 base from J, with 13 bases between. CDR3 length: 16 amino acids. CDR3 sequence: CASSYLRYGSYNEQFF. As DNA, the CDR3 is TGTGCCAGCAGTTATCTGCGGTATGGTTCCTACAATGAGCAGTTCTTC.

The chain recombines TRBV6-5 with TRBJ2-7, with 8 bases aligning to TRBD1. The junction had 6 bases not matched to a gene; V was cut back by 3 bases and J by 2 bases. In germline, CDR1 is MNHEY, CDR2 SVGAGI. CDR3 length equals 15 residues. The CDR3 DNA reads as TGTGCCAGCAGTTATGCCGGGACAGGAGCCTACGAGCAGTACTTC. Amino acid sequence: CASSYAGTGAYEQYF.

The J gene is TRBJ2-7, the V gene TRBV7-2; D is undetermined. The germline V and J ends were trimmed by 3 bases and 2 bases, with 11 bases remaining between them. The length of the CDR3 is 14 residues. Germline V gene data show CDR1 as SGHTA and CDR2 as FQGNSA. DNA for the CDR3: TGTGCCAGCAGCTTTGTTAAAGGCCCCTACGAGCAGTACTTC. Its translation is CASSFVKGPYEQYF.

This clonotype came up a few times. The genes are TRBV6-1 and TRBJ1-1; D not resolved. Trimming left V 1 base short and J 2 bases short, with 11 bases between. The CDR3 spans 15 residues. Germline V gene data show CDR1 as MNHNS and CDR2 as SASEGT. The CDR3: CASSEELGTNTEAFF. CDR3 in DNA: TGTGCCAGCAGTGAAGAGTTGGGCACTAACACTGAAGCTTTCTTT.

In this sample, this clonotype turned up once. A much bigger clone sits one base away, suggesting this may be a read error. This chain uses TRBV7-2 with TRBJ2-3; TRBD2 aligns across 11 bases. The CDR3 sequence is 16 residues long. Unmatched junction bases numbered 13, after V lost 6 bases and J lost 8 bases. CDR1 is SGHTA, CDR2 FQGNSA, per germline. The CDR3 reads CASRPLLAGGPATQYF. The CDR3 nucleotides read TGTGCCAGCAGGCCCCTTTTAGCGGGAGGGCCAGCTACGCAGTATTTT.

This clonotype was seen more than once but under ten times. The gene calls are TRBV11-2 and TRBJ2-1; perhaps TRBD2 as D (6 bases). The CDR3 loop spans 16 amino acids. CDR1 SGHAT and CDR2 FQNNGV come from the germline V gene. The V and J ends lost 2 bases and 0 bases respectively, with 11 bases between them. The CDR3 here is CASSLSFSGSYNEQFF. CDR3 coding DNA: TGTGCCAGCAGCTTAAGCTTTAGCGGCTCCTACAATGAGCAGTTCTTC.

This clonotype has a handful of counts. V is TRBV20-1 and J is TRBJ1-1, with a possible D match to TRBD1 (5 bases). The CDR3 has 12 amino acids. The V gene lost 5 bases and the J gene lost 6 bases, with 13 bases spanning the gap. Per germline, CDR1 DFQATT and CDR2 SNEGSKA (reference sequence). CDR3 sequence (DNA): TGCAGTGCTCAGAGGGGTTTCGCTGAAGCTTTCTTT. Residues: CSAQRGFAEAFF.

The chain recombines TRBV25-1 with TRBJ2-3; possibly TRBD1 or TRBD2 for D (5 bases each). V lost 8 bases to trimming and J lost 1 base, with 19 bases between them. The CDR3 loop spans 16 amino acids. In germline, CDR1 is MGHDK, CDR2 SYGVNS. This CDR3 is CASSERGTGGTDTQYF. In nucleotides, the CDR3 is TGTGCCAGCTCGGAGAGAGGGACCGGGGGCACAGATACGCAGTATTTT.

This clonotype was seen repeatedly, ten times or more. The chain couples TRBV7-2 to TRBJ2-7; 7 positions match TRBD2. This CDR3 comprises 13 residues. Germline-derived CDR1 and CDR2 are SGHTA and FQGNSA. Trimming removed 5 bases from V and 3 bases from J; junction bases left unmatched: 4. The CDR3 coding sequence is TGTGCCAGCAGCCCGGGACTACGCTACGAGCAGTACTTC. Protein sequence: CASSPGLRYEQYF.

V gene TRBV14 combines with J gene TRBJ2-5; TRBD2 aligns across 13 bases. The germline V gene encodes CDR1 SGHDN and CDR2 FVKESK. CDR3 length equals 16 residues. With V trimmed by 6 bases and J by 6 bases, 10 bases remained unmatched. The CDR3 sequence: CASSFSRLAGGQTQYF. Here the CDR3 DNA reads TGTGCCAGCAGTTTTTCTCGACTAGCGGGAGGACAGACCCAGTACTTC.

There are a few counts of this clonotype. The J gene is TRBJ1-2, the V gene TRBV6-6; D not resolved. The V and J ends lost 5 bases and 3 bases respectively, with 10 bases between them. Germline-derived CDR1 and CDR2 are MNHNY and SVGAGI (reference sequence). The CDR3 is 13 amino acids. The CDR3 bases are TGTGCCAGCAGTGAGAGGTCAGACTATGGCTACACCTTC. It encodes CASSERSDYGYTF.

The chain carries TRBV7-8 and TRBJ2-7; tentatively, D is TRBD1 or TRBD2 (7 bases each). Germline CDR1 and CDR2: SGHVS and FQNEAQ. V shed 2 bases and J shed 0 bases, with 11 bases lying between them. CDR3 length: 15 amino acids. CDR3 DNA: TGTGCCAGCAGCTTACAGGGGGGGAGCTCCTACGAGCAGTACTTC. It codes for CASSLQGGSSYEQYF.

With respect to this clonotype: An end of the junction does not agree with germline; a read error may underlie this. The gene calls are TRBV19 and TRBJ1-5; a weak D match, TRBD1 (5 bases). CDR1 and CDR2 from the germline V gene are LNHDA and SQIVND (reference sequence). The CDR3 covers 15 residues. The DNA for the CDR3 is TGTGCCAGTATTATAGGGGAATATAGCAATCAGCCCCAGCATTTT. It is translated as CASIIGEYSNQPQHF.

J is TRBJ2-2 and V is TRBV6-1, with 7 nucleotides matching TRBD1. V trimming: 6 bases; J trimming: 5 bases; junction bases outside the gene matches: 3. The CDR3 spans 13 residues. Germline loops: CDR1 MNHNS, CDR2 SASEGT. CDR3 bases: TGTGCCAGCAGCCAACAGGGGACCGGGGAGCTGTTTTTT. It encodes CASSQQGTGELFF.

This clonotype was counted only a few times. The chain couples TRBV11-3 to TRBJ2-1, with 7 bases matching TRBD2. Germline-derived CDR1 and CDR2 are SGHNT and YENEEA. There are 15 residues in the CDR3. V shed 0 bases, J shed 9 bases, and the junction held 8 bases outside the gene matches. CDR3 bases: TGTGCCAGCAGCTTAGATCTCGGCGGGAGAGGTGAGCAGTTCTTC. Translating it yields CASSLDLGGRGEQFF.

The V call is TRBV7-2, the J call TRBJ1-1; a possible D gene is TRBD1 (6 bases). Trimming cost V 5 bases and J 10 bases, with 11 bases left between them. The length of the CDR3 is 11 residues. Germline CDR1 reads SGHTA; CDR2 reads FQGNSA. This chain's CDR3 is CASSQGGTAFF. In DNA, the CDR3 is TGTGCCAGCAGCCAAGGGGGGACAGCTTTCTTT.

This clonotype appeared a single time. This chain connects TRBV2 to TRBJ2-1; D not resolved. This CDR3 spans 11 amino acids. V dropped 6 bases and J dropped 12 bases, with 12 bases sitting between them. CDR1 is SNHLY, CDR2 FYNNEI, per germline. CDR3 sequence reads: CASRSLGWQFF. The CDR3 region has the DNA TGTGCCAGCAGGAGCTTGGGATGGCAGTTCTTC.

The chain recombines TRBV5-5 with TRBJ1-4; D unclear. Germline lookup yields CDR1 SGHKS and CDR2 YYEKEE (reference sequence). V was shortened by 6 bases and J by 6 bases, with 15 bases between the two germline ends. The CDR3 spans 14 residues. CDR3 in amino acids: CASTFWEEDEKLFF. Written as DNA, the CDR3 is TGTGCCAGCACCTTTTGGGAGGAGGATGAAAAACTGTTTTTT.

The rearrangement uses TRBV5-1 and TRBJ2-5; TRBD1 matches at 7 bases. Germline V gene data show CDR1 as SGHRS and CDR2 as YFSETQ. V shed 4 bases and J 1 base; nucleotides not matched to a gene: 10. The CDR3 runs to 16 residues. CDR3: CASSPLGQVSQETQYF. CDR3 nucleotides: TGCGCCAGCAGCCCCCTAGGACAGGTCAGCCAAGAGACCCAGTACTTC. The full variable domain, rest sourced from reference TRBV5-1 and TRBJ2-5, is KAGVTQTPRYLIKTRGQQVTLSCSPISGHRSVSWYQQTPGQGLQFLFEYFSETQRNKGNFPGRFSGRQFSNSRSEMNVSTLELGDSALYLCASSPLGQVSQETQYFGPGTRLLVL.

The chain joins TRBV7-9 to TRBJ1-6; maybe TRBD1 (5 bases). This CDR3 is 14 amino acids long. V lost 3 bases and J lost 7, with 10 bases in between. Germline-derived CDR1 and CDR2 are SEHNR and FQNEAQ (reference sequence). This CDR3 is CASSFETDNSPLHF. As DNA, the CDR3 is TGTGCCAGCAGCTTCGAGACAGACAATTCACCCCTCCACTTT.

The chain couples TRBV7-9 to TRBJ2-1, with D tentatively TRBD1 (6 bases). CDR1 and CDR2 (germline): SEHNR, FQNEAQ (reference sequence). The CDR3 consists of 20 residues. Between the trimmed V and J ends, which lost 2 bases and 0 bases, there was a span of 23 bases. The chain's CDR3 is CASSLPGTPDNYRSYNEQFF. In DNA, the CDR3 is TGTGCCAGCAGCTTACCGGGGACACCGGACAATTACCGCTCCTACAATGAGCAGTTCTTC.

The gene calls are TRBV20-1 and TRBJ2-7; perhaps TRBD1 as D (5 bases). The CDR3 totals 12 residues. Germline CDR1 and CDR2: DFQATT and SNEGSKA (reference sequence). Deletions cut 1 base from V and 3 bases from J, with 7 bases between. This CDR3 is CSARVQGYEQYF. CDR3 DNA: TGCAGTGCTAGAGTCCAGGGCTACGAGCAGTACTTC.

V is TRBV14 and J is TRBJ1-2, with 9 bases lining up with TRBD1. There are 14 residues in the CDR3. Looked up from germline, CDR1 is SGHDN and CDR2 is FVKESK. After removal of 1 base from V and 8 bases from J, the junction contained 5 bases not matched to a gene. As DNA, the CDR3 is TGTGCCAGCAGCCAAGGCGGACAGGGGTCCGGCTACACCTTC. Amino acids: CASSQGGQGSGYTF.

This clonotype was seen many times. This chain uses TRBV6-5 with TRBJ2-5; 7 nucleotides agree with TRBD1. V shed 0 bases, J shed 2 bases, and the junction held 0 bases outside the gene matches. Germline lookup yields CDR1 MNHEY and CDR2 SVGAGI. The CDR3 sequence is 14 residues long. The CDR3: CASSYSGQQETQYF. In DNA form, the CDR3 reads TGTGCCAGCAGTTACTCGGGACAGCAAGAGACCCAGTACTTC.

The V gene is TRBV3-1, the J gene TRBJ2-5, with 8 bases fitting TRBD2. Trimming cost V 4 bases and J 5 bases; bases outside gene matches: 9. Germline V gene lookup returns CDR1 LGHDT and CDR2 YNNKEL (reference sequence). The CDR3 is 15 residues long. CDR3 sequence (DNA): TGTGCCAGCAGCCCCTGGGATAGCGGGGCTGAGACCCAGTACTTC. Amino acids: CASSPWDSGAETQYF.